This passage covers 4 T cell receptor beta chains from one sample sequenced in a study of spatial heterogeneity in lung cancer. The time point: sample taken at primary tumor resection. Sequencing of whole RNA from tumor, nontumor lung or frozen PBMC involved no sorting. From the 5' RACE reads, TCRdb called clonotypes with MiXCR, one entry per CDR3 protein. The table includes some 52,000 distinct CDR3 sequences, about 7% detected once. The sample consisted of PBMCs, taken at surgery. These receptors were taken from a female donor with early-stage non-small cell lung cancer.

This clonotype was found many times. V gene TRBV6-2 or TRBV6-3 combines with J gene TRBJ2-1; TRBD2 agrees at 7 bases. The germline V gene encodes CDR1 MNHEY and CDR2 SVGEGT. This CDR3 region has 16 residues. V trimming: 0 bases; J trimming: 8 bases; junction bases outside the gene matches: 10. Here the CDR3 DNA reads TGTGCCAGCAGTTACTCTCGGAACGGGGGGACCGATGAGCAGTTCTTC. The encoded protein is CASSYSRNGGTDEQFF.

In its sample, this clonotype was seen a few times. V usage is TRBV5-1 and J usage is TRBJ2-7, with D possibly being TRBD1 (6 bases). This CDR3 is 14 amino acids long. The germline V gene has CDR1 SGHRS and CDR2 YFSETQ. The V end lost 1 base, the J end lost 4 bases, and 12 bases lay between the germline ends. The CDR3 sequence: CASSLFGGRYEQYF. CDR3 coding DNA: TGCGCCAGCAGCTTGTTTGGGGGCAGGTACGAGCAGTACTTC.

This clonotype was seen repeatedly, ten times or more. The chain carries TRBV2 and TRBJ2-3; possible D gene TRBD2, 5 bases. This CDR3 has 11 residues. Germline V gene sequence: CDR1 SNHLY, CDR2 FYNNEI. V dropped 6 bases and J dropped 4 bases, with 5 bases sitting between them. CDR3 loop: CASRLADTQYF. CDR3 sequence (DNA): TGTGCCAGCAGACTAGCAGATACGCAGTATTTT.

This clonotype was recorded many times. CDR3 bases: TGTGCCAGCAGACTCGTTGCCGACACTCTCACAGATACGCAGTATTTT. This codes for CASRLVADTLTDTQYF. The V gene is TRBV6-2 or TRBV6-3, the J gene TRBJ2-3; no clear D gene. Germline V lookup: CDR1 MNHEY, CDR2 SVGEGT. V lost 6 bases to trimming and J lost 2 bases, with 18 bases between them. The CDR3 has 16 amino acids.